This T cell receptor beta chain was sequenced in a study of memory CD4+ T cells and cytomegalovirus serostatus. The sort gate was single viable CD3+CD4+CD8-CD45RO+ cells for memory CD4+ T cells. CMV serostatus came from serum IgG against pp150, pp28, p38, p52. CD4+ T cells were isolated by positive magnetic selection. Germline V gene lookup returns CDR1 SNHLY and CDR2 FYNNEI. The CDR3 consists of 16 residues. Between the trimmed V and J ends, which lost 7 bases and 1 base, there was a span of 17 bases. In the original workflow: Out-of-frame sequences were removed, leaving around 2.2 million distinct TCRbeta sequences. Clones were read by immunoSEQ multiplex PCR, and TCRdb kept only the in-frame ones, dropping some. The V and J calls and clone size are taken from that table; D and trimming were inferred from the DNA. The profile shows 40,000 to 55,000 clones, approximately 74% of them singletons.

The rearrangement joins TRBV2 to TRBJ1-5, with D possibly TRBD1 on 5 matching bases. This TCR was sampled from an adult in good health and CMV-seropositive. Sequenced: memory CD4+ T cells from blood. The CDR3 is CASTPVGGLSNQPQHF. The CDR3 DNA is TGTGCCAGCACCCCCGTGGGGGGACTGAGCAATCAGCCCCAGCATTTT.